The source of this T cell receptor beta chain is a study of T cell responses to AZD1222 COVID-19 vaccine. Study results and limitations: Clonal diversity was possibly underestimated, and the donors were mostly white British, with more females.

The table came from immunoSEQ multiplex PCR; TCRdb's copy has only in-frame clones and leaves some out. The top ten hold approximately 9.6% of the sample, which has approximately 190,000 clones, 90% to 95% seen once. In regard to this clone: Its target is unknown.

The receptor comes from an adult in good health. The specimen comprised peripheral blood, sampled on day 0 of AZD1222 vaccination.

CDR3 sequence: CASSVGSRLAGISSYNEQFF. In DNA, the CDR3 is TGTGCCAGCAGCGTAGGATCAAGACTAGCGGGTATTAGCTCCTACAATGAGCAGTTCTTC. The chain links TRBV9 to TRBJ2-1; 10 nucleotides align to TRBD2. The junction had 12 bases not matched to a gene; V was cut back by 0 bases and J by 0 bases. In germline, CDR1 is SGDLS, CDR2 YYNGEE. The CDR3 loop spans 20 amino acids. Filled out from reference TRBV9 and TRBJ2-1, the complete variable domain reads DSGVTQTPKHLITATGQRVTLRCSPRSGDLSVYWYQQSLDQGLQFLIQYYNGEERAKGNILERFSAQQFPDLHSELNLSSLELGDSALYFCASSVGSRLAGISSYNEQFFGPGTRLTVL.